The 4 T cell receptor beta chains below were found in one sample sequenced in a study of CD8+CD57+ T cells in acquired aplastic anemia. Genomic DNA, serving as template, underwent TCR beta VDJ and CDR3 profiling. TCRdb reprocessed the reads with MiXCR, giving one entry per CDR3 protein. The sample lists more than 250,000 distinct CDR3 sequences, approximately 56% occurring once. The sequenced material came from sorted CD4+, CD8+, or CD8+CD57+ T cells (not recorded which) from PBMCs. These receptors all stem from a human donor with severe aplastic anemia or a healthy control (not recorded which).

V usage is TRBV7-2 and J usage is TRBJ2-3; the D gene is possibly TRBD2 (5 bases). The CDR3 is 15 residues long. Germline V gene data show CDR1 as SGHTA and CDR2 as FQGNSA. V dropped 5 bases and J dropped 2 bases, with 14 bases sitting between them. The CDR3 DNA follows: TGTGCCAGCAGCCGCTCCGGGATAAACACAGATACGCAGTATTTT. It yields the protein CASSRSGINTDTQYF.

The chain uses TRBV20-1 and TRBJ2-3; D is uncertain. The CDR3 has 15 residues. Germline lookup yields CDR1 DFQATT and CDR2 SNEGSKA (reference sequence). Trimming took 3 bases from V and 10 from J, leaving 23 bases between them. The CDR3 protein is CSARGSRSQIGAQYF. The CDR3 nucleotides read TGCAGTGCTAGGGGTAGCAGGTCACAGATAGGAGCGCAGTATTTT.

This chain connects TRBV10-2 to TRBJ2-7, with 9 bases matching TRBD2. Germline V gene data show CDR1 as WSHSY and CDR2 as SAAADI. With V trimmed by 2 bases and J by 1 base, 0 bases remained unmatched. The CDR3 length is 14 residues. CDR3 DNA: TGCGCCAGCAGTGAGAGCGGGGGGTCCTACGAGCAGTACTTC. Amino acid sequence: CASSESGGSYEQYF.

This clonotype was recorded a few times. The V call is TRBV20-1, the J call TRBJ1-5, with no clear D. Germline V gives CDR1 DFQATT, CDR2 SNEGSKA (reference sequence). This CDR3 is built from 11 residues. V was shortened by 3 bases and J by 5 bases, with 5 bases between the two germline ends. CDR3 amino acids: CSASRDQPQHF. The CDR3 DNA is TGCAGTGCTAGTAGGGATCAGCCCCAGCATTTT.